Shown below are 15 T cell receptor beta chains from a single sample sequenced in a study of blood T cell repertoires in COVID-19 (TCRdb year 2020). Preparation of the library involved the immunoSEQ multiplex PCR assay. Here the immuneACCESS table is served through TCRdb, limited to in-frame sequences with V and J called. Missing clones are a known gap in these copies; in checked studies unresolved V genes cover under half, and the rest lacks a known reason. This sample comprises about 220,000 clones, 80% to 90% of them detected only once. Over 3% of the sample comes from the top ten. The sample taken for sequencing was PBMCs or T cells enriched from blood (not recorded which). The source is a woman between 40 and 50 years old with acute COVID-19.

The chain's CDR3 is CASRRTGGLGEQFF. CDR3 DNA: TGTGCCAGCAGACGGACGGGGGGGCTGGGTGAGCAGTTCTTC. The chain combines TRBV5-4 with TRBJ2-1, with 8 bases that match TRBD2. Losses at the gene ends were 5 bases for V and 9 bases for J; bases not matched to a gene: 10. Germline loops: CDR1 SGHNT, CDR2 YYREEE (reference sequence). There are 14 residues in the CDR3. Using reference TRBV5-4 and TRBJ2-1 for the parts outside the CDR3, the full variable domain is ETGVTQSPTHLIKTRGQQVTLRCSSQSGHNTVSWYQQALGQGPQFIFQYYREEENGRGNFPPRFSGLQFPNYSSELNVNALELDDSALYLCASRRTGGLGEQFFGPGTRLTVL.

The CDR3 region has the DNA TGTGCCAGTAGTATATCCGGGAGGCTCACTGAAGCTTTCTTT. Translation: CASSISGRLTEAFF. This chain connects TRBV19 to TRBJ1-1; D ambiguous. This CDR3 contains 14 residues. The germline CDR1 and CDR2 sequences are LNHDA and SQIVND (reference sequence). With 2 bases removed from V and 4 bases from J, the gap between germline ends came to 11 bases. Supplemented by reference TRBV19 and TRBJ1-1, the full variable domain reads DGGITQSPKYLFRKEGQNVTLSCEQNLNHDAMYWYRQDPGQGLRLIYYSQIVNDFQKGDIAEGYSVSREKKESFPLTVTSAQKNPTAFYLCASSISGRLTEAFFGQGTRLTVV.

The rearrangement uses TRBV30 and TRBJ1-6; unclear D gene. Germline CDR1 and CDR2: GTSNPN and SVGIG (reference sequence). Trimming left V 2 bases short and J 6 bases short, with 5 bases between. The CDR3 has 12 residues. The CDR3 DNA reads TGTGCCTGGAGTTTTAGTAATTCACCCCTCCACTTT. It codes for CAWSFSNSPLHF.

The chain joins TRBV7-3 to TRBJ1-4; tentative D call: TRBD1 (5 bases). This CDR3 has 12 amino acids. The germline CDR1 and CDR2 sequences are SGHTA and FQGTGA. The ends were cut back, 4 bases at V and 12 bases at J, with 12 bases in the middle. The CDR3 here is CASSSGRGELFF. The DNA for the CDR3 is TGTGCCAGCAGCTCGGGACGGGGGGAACTGTTTTTT.

J is TRBJ1-1 and V is TRBV27; 7 bases fit TRBD1. The germline V gene encodes CDR1 MNHEY and CDR2 SMNVEV (reference sequence). The CDR3 spans 16 residues. Unmatched junction bases numbered 9, after V lost 4 bases and J lost 1 base. CDR3 bases: TGTGCCAGCAGTTCCCTAGACAGGGTGCGGAACACTGAAGCTTTCTTT. Translation: CASSSLDRVRNTEAFF.

The chain combines TRBV4-1 with TRBJ2-5; 8 bases are shared with TRBD2. The CDR3 consists of 18 residues. Germline CDR1 and CDR2: MGHRA and YSYEKL. V lost 1 base, J lost 0 bases, and 10 bases stayed unmatched. The CDR3 DNA follows: TGCGCCAGCAGCCAAGGACCTGCTGGCGGGGGGTACCAAGAGACCCAGTACTTC. Translated: CASSQGPAGGGYQETQYF.

The DNA of the CDR3 is TGCGCCAGCAGTGAGAGGGGTTGGACTGAAGCTTTCTTT. It codes for CASSERGWTEAFF. The V gene is TRBV10-1, the J gene TRBJ1-1, with a possible D match to TRBD1 (5 bases). The V end lost 2 bases, the J end lost 5 bases, and 9 bases lay between the germline ends. Germline V lookup: CDR1 WNHNN, CDR2 SYGVQD (reference sequence). This CDR3 has 13 amino acids.

V gene TRBV9 combines with J gene TRBJ1-1, with D possibly being TRBD1 (6 bases). The CDR3 totals 15 residues. V gave up 4 bases and J gave up 0 bases, with 13 bases separating them. Germline CDR1 SGDLS, CDR2 YYNGEE. The CDR3 region is CASSPRQEMNTEAFF. The CDR3 DNA reads TGTGCCAGCAGCCCAAGACAGGAGATGAACACTGAAGCTTTCTTT.

This chain connects TRBV18 to TRBJ1-1; TRBD1 aligns across 12 bases. V gave up 5 bases and J gave up 7 bases; unmatched junction bases: 5. The germline gives CDR1 KGHSH, CDR2 LQKENI. The CDR3 is 14 amino acids. DNA of the CDR3: TGTGCCAGCTCAGCGGGACAGGGGGCAGGTGAAGCTTTCTTT. Translation: CASSAGQGAGEAFF.

This clone was detected only once. The chain couples TRBV11-2 to TRBJ1-2, with 8 bases lining up with TRBD1. CDR1 SGHAT and CDR2 FQNNGV come from the germline V gene. The CDR3 is 15 residues long. V was pared by 9 bases and J by 3 bases, with 12 bases of the junction left unmatched. The DNA of the CDR3 is TGTGCCAGTCGGCCTCCAGGGGGCGAGGACTATGGCTACACCTTC. This translates into CASRPPGGEDYGYTF.

J is TRBJ1-3 and V is TRBV12-5; TRBD1 matches at 8 bases. J gave up 1 base and V 7 bases, and 6 bases lay outside the gene matches. In germline, CDR1 is LGHNT, CDR2 FRNRAP. This CDR3 contains 15 residues. CDR3 loop: CASAIQGGSGNTIYF. The CDR3 DNA is TGTGCTAGTGCAATACAGGGGGGATCTGGAAACACCATATATTTT.

This chain uses TRBV7-8 with TRBJ2-7, with TRBD1 identical over 9 bases. CDR3 length equals 15 residues. The J segment lost 7 bases and the V segment lost 2 bases, leaving 9 bases of the junction unmatched. Germline assignment: CDR1 SGHVS and CDR2 FQNEAQ. The CDR3, as DNA: TGTGCCAGCAGCTTACGGGACAGGGCTGCGTGGGAGCAGTACTTC. It is translated as CASSLRDRAAWEQYF.

The chain joins TRBV19 to TRBJ1-5; D unclear. With 5 bases removed from V and 3 bases from J, the gap between germline ends came to 8 bases. The CDR3 is 13 amino acids. Germline lookup yields CDR1 LNHDA and CDR2 SQIVND (reference sequence). CDR3 bases: TGTGCCAGTAGTTACAGTTTCAATCAGCCCCAGCATTTT. Protein sequence: CASSYSFNQPQHF.

The rearrangement uses TRBV27 and TRBJ1-5; D gene unclear. Germline values: CDR1 MNHEY, CDR2 SMNVEV (reference sequence). The length of the CDR3 is 13 residues. Trimming removed 4 bases from V and 4 bases from J, with 8 bases in between. The CDR3 loop reads CASSSGGNQPQHF. CDR3 nucleotides: TGTGCCAGCAGTTCGGGAGGGAATCAGCCCCAGCATTTT.

The CDR3 sequence is CASGLWAGGNNEQFF. The CDR3 DNA reads TGTGCTAGTGGTTTGTGGGCAGGGGGAAACAATGAGCAGTTCTTC. This chain connects TRBV12-5 to TRBJ2-1; 7 nucleotides align to TRBD1. Germline loops: CDR1 LGHNT, CDR2 FRNRAP. Trimming at V came to 2 bases and at J to 5 bases, leaving 6 bases not matched to a gene. This CDR3 has 15 amino acids.